A selection of T cell receptor beta chains follows, all from one sample in a study of blood T cell repertoires in COVID-19. Using immunoSEQ multiplex PCR, the repertoire was profiled, and TCRdb retains in-frame clones only, with some absent. The sample gives some 310,000 clones, roughly 91% of which show up once; 1% is in the top ten. Sequencing used peripheral blood. Source of these receptors: a man aged 45-65 years with active or convalescent COVID-19. Each CDR3 is given with its conserved first and last residue. A D gene is named only where the DNA matches it firmly. Clone size is given for some rows only: seen once, a few or many times, or a class if the clone is expanded.

v_gene,j_gene,abundance,d_gene,CDR3aa,CDR3nt
TRBV6-5,TRBJ2-7,-,TRBD1,CASRAGTGGEYEQYF,TGTGCCAGCAGGGCCGGGACAGGGGGTGAGTACGAGCAGTACTTC
TRBV12-5,TRBJ2-3,-,TRBD2,CASGKGLAGATDTQYF,TGTGCTAGTGGCAAAGGACTAGCGGGAGCCACAGATACGCAGTATTTT
TRBV19,TRBJ1-3,-,-,CATSLPQGSGNTIYF,TGTGCCACTTCCCTACCACAGGGTTCTGGAAACACCATATATTTT
TRBV29-1,TRBJ2-7,once,TRBD2,CSVRIAGLGEQYF,TGCAGCGTTCGTATAGCGGGACTGGGCGAGCAGTACTTC
TRBV7-9,TRBJ2-7,-,TRBD2,CASSLWTSGPNEHEQYF,TGTGCCAGCAGCTTGTGGACTAGCGGACCTAACGAACACGAGCAGTACTTC
TRBV15,TRBJ1-5,few,TRBD1,CATSGGQGSNQPQHF,TGTGCCACCAGCGGCGGACAGGGAAGCAATCAGCCCCAGCATTTT
TRBV3-1/TRBV3-2,TRBJ1-1,-,TRBD1,CASSQDGTGQAFF,TGTGCCAGCAGCCAAGACGGGACAGGGCAAGCTTTCTTT
TRBV6-5,TRBJ1-6,-,TRBD1,CASSLTGVNSPLHF,TGTGCCAGCAGCCTAACAGGGGTTAATTCACCCCTCCACTTT
TRBV27,TRBJ2-1,-,-,CASSSKSGDNEQFF,TGTGCCAGCAGTTCGAAGTCCGGGGACAATGAGCAGTTCTTC
TRBV23-1,TRBJ2-3,once,-,CASSPGSQTLIGTDTQYF,TGCGCCAGCAGCCCCGGGAGCCAGACATTGATCGGCACAGATACGCAGTATTTT
TRBV9,TRBJ1-3,-,TRBD1,CASSVLQGSPGNTIYF,TGTGCCAGCAGCGTTTTACAGGGGAGTCCTGGAAACACCATATATTTT
TRBV15,TRBJ2-5,-,-,CATSRDQGQETQYF,TGTGCCACCAGCAGAGATCAGGGTCAAGAGACCCAGTACTTC
TRBV29-1,TRBJ1-4,-,-,CSVFRGRQKLFF,TGCAGCGTTTTCAGGGGTAGACAAAAACTGTTTTTT
TRBV7-2,TRBJ2-7,-,-,CASSFVNGEEQYF,TGTGCCAGCAGCTTCGTTAACGGGGAGGAGCAGTACTTC
TRBV3-1/TRBV3-2,TRBJ1-6,-,-,CASSQGSGQSNSPLHF,TGTGCCAGCAGCCAAGGTTCTGGACAGAGCAATTCACCCCTCCACTTT
TRBV20-1,TRBJ2-3,-,TRBD1,CSASGTGAPGTQYF,TGCAGTGCTAGTGGGACAGGGGCCCCCGGTACGCAGTATTTT
TRBV28,TRBJ1-2,-,-,CASSFSGGYGYTF,TGTGCCAGCAGTTTCTCAGGCGGGTATGGCTACACCTTC
TRBV9,TRBJ1-2,-,-,CASSVDLGLYGYTF,TGTGCCAGCAGCGTAGACCTTGGACTCTATGGCTACACCTTC
TRBV3-1/TRBV3-2,TRBJ2-3,-,TRBD1,CASSFRTGEQRDTQYF,TGTGCCAGCAGCTTCCGGACAGGGGAACAGAGGGATACGCAGTATTTT
TRBV19,TRBJ1-6,once,-,CASSAQGMDSPLHF,TGTGCCAGTAGTGCACAGGGTATGGATTCACCCCTCCACTTT
TRBV5-8,TRBJ2-7,-,-,CASSTGVYEQYF,TGTGCCAGCAGTACGGGAGTCTACGAGCAGTACTTC
TRBV5-6,TRBJ1-6,-,-,CASSFISPPDSPLHF,TGTGCCAGCAGCTTTATTTCCCCCCCGGATTCACCCCTCCACTTT
TRBV5-5,TRBJ2-2,once,-,CASSWEQGGPGELFF,TGTGCCAGCAGCTGGGAACAGGGAGGGCCCGGGGAGCTGTTTTTT
TRBV5-1,TRBJ2-3,few,-,CASSGQTSTDTQYF,TGCGCCAGCAGTGGACAGACCAGCACAGATACGCAGTATTTT
TRBV30,TRBJ1-1,-,-,CAWTPGWNTEAFF,TGTGCCTGGACTCCGGGTTGGAACACTGAAGCTTTCTTT
TRBV24-1,TRBJ2-3,-,TRBD1,CATSDPRTGGTDTQYF,TGTGCCACCAGTGATCCTCGGACAGGAGGCACAGATACGCAGTATTTT
TRBV28,TRBJ1-5,once,-,CASRPRFGFSNQPQHF,TGTGCCAGCCGCCCCCGTTTCGGGTTCAGCAATCAGCCCCAGCATTTT
TRBV3-1/TRBV3-2,TRBJ2-5,few,-,CASSQVGRTQYF,TGTGCCAGCAGCCAAGTCGGGAGGACCCAGTACTTC
TRBV6-5,TRBJ1-6,few,TRBD1,CASSPRGWYNSPLHF,TGTGCCAGCAGCCCCAGGGGGTGGTATAATTCACCCCTCCACTTT
TRBV25-1,TRBJ1-2,-,-,CASSEFDGNYGYTF,TGTGCCAGCAGTGAGTTTGACGGGAACTATGGCTACACCTTC
TRBV5-1,TRBJ2-1,-,TRBD1,CASSSMGQGASNEQFF,TGCGCCAGCAGCTCAATGGGGCAGGGGGCGAGCAATGAGCAGTTCTTC
TRBV4-1,TRBJ2-1,few,-,CASSPRLSPDPYNEQFF,TGCGCCAGCAGCCCCCGACTCAGCCCAGACCCCTACAATGAGCAGTTCTTC
TRBV6-4,TRBJ1-5,-,-,CASSEQGNQPQHF,TGTGCCAGCAGTGAACAGGGCAATCAGCCCCAGCATTTT
TRBV2,TRBJ2-7,-,-,CASSRDWSSYEQYF,TGTGCCAGCAGTCGGGACTGGAGCTCCTACGAGCAGTACTTC
TRBV2,TRBJ1-2,-,-,CASSEASRGNYGYTF,TGTGCCAGCAGTGAAGCCTCCAGGGGAAACTATGGCTACACCTTC
TRBV29-1,TRBJ2-7,-,-,CSVGSGGHSYEQYF,TGCAGCGTTGGGTCAGGGGGGCACTCCTACGAGCAGTACTTC
TRBV7-2,TRBJ2-1,-,TRBD2,CASSLGGFSYNEQFF,TGTGCCAGCAGCTTGGGAGGGTTCTCCTACAATGAGCAGTTCTTC
TRBV11-2,TRBJ2-7,many,TRBD1,CASSSPRQGPTYEQYF,TGTGCCAGCAGCTCCCCCCGACAGGGGCCCACCTACGAGCAGTACTTC
TRBV5-1,TRBJ2-1,once,TRBD2,CASSYSSGSYNEQFF,TGCGCCAGCAGCTATTCTAGCGGGAGTTACAATGAGCAGTTCTTC
TRBV6-5,TRBJ1-4,-,TRBD1,CASSPTGRWEKLFF,TGTGCCAGCAGTCCGACAGGGCGGTGGGAAAAACTGTTTTTT
TRBV18,TRBJ2-3,-,-,CASSPSGTDTQYF,TGTGCCAGCTCACCATCTGGCACAGATACGCAGTATTTT
TRBV5-1,TRBJ2-1,-,TRBD1,CASSLGDSYNEQFF,TGCGCCAGCAGCTTGGGGGACAGCTACAATGAGCAGTTCTTC
TRBV2,TRBJ1-6,-,-,CASSVPGSPLHF,TGTGCCAGCAGTGTCCCAGGTTCACCCCTCCACTTT
TRBV4-3,TRBJ2-1,once,-,CASSQAAGNSYNEQFF,TGCGCCAGCAGCCAAGCGGCGGGCAACAGCTACAATGAGCAGTTCTTC
TRBV28,TRBJ2-1,-,TRBD2,CASRLLGGGGRYNEQFF,TGTGCCAGCAGACTACTAGGCGGCGGCGGGAGATACAATGAGCAGTTCTTC
TRBV28,TRBJ1-1,-,-,CASRTAGGAFF,TGTGCCAGCAGGACCGCCGGCGGGGCTTTCTTT
TRBV2,TRBJ2-3,-,TRBD2,CASSEWAGEVADTQYF,TGTGCCAGCAGTGAATGGGCGGGAGAGGTAGCAGATACGCAGTATTTT
TRBV4-2,TRBJ2-7,once,TRBD2,CASSQAGTSGSYEQYF,TGTGCCAGCAGCCAGGCCGGGACTAGCGGCTCCTACGAGCAGTACTTC
TRBV7-8,TRBJ2-7,-,-,CASSQRGSKQYF,TGTGCCAGCAGCCAAAGGGGATCTAAGCAGTACTTC
TRBV10-1,TRBJ2-3,-,-,CASSPARDTDTQYF,TGCGCCAGCAGCCCAGCGCGGGACACAGATACGCAGTATTTT
TRBV9,TRBJ1-6,-,TRBD1,CASTRDRIENSPLHF,TGTGCCAGCACCCGGGACAGGATCGAAAATTCACCCCTCCACTTT
TRBV7-9,TRBJ2-3,-,TRBD2,CASSSLAGDLTDTQYF,TGTGCCAGCAGCTCATTAGCGGGAGACCTCACAGATACGCAGTATTTT
TRBV28,TRBJ1-4,-,-,CASSLRVGNNEKLFF,TGTGCCAGCAGTCTGAGGGTGGGGAATAATGAAAAACTGTTTTTT
TRBV3-1/TRBV3-2,TRBJ2-4,-,TRBD1,CASSQESRDRLFYF,TGTGCCAGCAGCCAAGAATCCCGGGACAGACTTTTTTATTTC